These 15 T cell receptor beta chains came from one sample sequenced in a study of T cell responses to AZD1222 COVID-19 vaccine. Assay used: immunoSEQ multiplex PCR; TCRdb lists only in-frame clones, some missing. The sample lists more than 95,000 clones; 85% to 90% were seen once. The material sequenced was peripheral blood, taken on day 0 of AZD1222 vaccination. The receptors stem from an adult in good health.

This sequence joins TRBV6-5 and TRBJ1-1, with a weak D call TRBD1 (6 bases). Deletions cut 5 bases from V and 3 bases from J, with 13 bases between. The V gene's germline CDR1 is MNHEY and CDR2 SVGAGI. The CDR3 contains 14 residues. The CDR3 DNA reads TGTGCCAGCAGTCAAACAGGGTGGGACACTGAAGCTTTCTTT. Encoded protein: CASSQTGWDTEAFF.

The chain recombines TRBV19 with TRBJ2-6; D is undetermined. CDR3 length: 19 residues. Trimming removed 1 base at V and 0 bases at J, with 16 bases between. CDR1 LNHDA and CDR2 SQIVND come from the germline V gene (reference sequence). This CDR3 is CASSIGMGTTASGANVLTF. The CDR3, as DNA: TGTGCCAGTAGTATAGGCATGGGAACCACGGCCTCTGGGGCCAACGTCCTGACTTTC.

The CDR3 loop is CATSRINRGDRDTQYF. CDR3 DNA sequence: TGTGCCACCAGCAGAATTAACAGGGGGGACCGGGATACGCAGTATTTT. The V gene is TRBV15, the J gene TRBJ2-3; 8 bases match TRBD1. From germline, CDR1 is LNHNV and CDR2 YYDKDF (reference sequence). V gave up 2 bases and J gave up 6 bases; unmatched junction bases: 10. The CDR3 runs to 16 residues.

This chain uses TRBV29-1 with TRBJ1-2; 7 bases line up with TRBD1. The CDR3 loop spans 14 amino acids. In germline, CDR1 is SQVTM, CDR2 ANQGSEA. The V and J ends lost 4 bases and 8 bases, in that order; junction bases with no gene match: 13. In nucleotides, the CDR3 is TGCAGCGTTGGAGAGAGACAGGGAGGTCGGGGCTACACCTTC. Protein sequence: CSVGERQGGRGYTF.

V gene TRBV15 combines with J gene TRBJ2-7; D is possibly TRBD1 or TRBD2 (5 bases each). This CDR3 contains 15 residues. The V end lost 7 bases, the J end lost 3 bases, and 19 bases lay between the germline ends. Germline-derived CDR1 and CDR2 are LNHNV and YYDKDF (reference sequence). For the CDR3, the DNA is TGTGCCACCATGAGAACCGGGACGGAATACTACGAGCAGTACTTC. This codes for CATMRTGTEYYEQYF. The complete variable domain, with remaining parts taken from reference TRBV15 and TRBJ2-7, reads DAMVIQNPRYQVTQFGKPVTLSCSQTLNHNVMYWYQQKSSQAPKLLFHYYDKDFNNEADTPDNFQSRRPNTSFCFLDIRSPGLGDTAMYLCATMRTGTEYYEQYFGPGTRLTVT.

This chain connects TRBV6-8 to TRBJ1-2; perhaps TRBD1 as D (5 bases). Trimming pared 6 bases from V and 4 bases from J, leaving 18 bases between. The CDR3 loop spans 15 amino acids. Germline CDR1 and CDR2: MNHGY and SAAAGT. Here the CDR3 DNA reads TGTGCCAGCAGCTCACACGGGGGGGACTTCTATGGCTACACCTTC. Translated, it gives CASSSHGGDFYGYTF.

V is TRBV5-1 and J is TRBJ1-4, with 12 bases identical to TRBD1. Per germline, CDR1 SGHRS and CDR2 YFSETQ. Losses at the gene ends were 4 bases for V and 8 bases for J; bases not matched to a gene: 9. The CDR3 sequence is 16 residues long. The DNA for the CDR3 is TGCGCCAGCAGCCCTGGGGACAGGGGGCTAGGGGAAAAACTGTTTTTT. Translated: CASSPGDRGLGEKLFF.

This clone was seen once. The rearrangement links TRBV5-1 to TRBJ2-3; TRBD2 is a possible D gene (6 bases). The ends were cut back, 7 bases at V and 4 bases at J, with 7 bases in the middle. The V gene's germline CDR1 is SGHRS and CDR2 YFSETQ. The CDR3 length is 11 residues. CDR3 coding DNA: TGCGCCAGCTGGGAGGCAGATACGCAGTATTTT. It translates to CASWEADTQYF. The variable domain in full, completed from reference TRBV5-1 and TRBJ2-3, reads KAGVTQTPRYLIKTRGQQVTLSCSPISGHRSVSWYQQTPGQGLQFLFEYFSETQRNKGNFPGRFSGRQFSNSRSEMNVSTLELGDSALYLCASWEADTQYFGPGTRLTVL.

The chain recombines TRBV24-1 with TRBJ1-5, with 9 bases matching TRBD1. Germline values: CDR1 KGHDR, CDR2 SFDVKD. The CDR3 spans 16 residues. V lost 8 bases to trimming and J lost 1 base; unmatched junction nucleotides: 8. The CDR3 DNA reads as TGTGCCACCACCTCGGGACAGGGACAGAGCAATCAGCCCCAGCATTTT. It is translated as CATTSGQGQSNQPQHF.

J is TRBJ2-1 and V is TRBV6-5; 7 bases align to TRBD2. CDR1 and CDR2 from the germline V gene are MNHEY and SVGAGI. The ends lost 10 bases at V and 5 bases at J; junction bases unmatched: 8. The length of the CDR3 is 13 residues. The CDR3 coding sequence is TGTGCCACCATAGGACTAGTCGACAATGAGCAGTTCTTC. Amino acids: CATIGLVDNEQFF.

The chain has TRBV20-1 and TRBJ2-2, with D possibly matching TRBD2 (6 bases). V was shortened by 3 bases and J by 0 bases, with 8 bases between the two germline ends. CDR1 and CDR2 (germline): DFQATT, SNEGSKA (reference sequence). The CDR3 contains 14 residues. The CDR3 protein is CSASGGTNTGELFF. The CDR3 nucleotides read TGCAGTGCTAGTGGCGGGACGAACACCGGGGAGCTGTTTTTT.

The chain couples TRBV10-3 to TRBJ1-2, with a weak D call TRBD1 (6 bases). Germline CDR1 is ENHRY and CDR2 is SYGVKD. The CDR3 spans 13 residues. V was shortened by 6 bases and J by 3 bases, with 11 bases between the two germline ends. The CDR3 DNA reads TGTGCCATCAGGTCAGGGGCCGACTATGGCTACACCTTC. Its protein product is CAIRSGADYGYTF.

This chain joins TRBV12-3 or TRBV12-4 and TRBJ1-1; D is unclear. This CDR3 has 13 amino acids. The V end was cut by 3 bases, the J end by 8 bases, with 13 bases between. CDR3: CASSFKAGSEAFF. In nucleotides, the CDR3 is TGTGCCAGCAGTTTCAAAGCGGGCTCGGAAGCTTTCTTT.

This chain connects TRBV15 to TRBJ2-7, with TRBD1 identical over 9 bases. Looked up from germline, CDR1 is LNHNV and CDR2 is YYDKDF (reference sequence). J was trimmed by 7 bases and V by 4 bases; bases with no gene match: 8. The CDR3 consists of 14 residues. CDR3 in amino acids: CATSTNRGPYEQYF. The CDR3 DNA reads as TGTGCCACCAGCACCAACAGGGGGCCGTATGAGCAGTACTTC.

The rearrangement links TRBV19 to TRBJ2-7, with a tentative D call TRBD1 (6 bases). Trimming left V 5 bases short and J 2 bases short, with 19 bases between. The CDR3 consists of 16 residues. CDR1 and CDR2 from the germline V gene are LNHDA and SQIVND (reference sequence). CDR3 sequence (DNA): TGTGCCAGTAGTCCTGCAACAGGGACATCGACCTACGAGCAGTACTTC. Translating gives CASSPATGTSTYEQYF.